This paragraph reports one TCR beta chain. Its target is not known. The table came from immunoSEQ multiplex PCR; TCRdb's copy has only in-frame clones and leaves some out. The sample lists just over 8,000 clones, approximately 90% occurring once. Pooled samples include second doses given at about 4 or 12 weeks. This record comes from a study of T cell responses to AZD1222 COVID-19 vaccine. Study observations and caveats: The reported proportion of spike-specific TCRs targeting unmutated variant regions was nearly half. The number of AZD1222 recipients seropositive at baseline was only five to seven. Breadth and depth of Spike-specific TCRs rose after two AZD1222 doses.

The CDR3 totals 19 residues. This specimen consisted of peripheral blood, obtained 28 days after the second AZD1222 dose. This TCR was recovered from an adult who received the AZD1222 COVID-19 vaccine. This chain uses TRBV21-1 with TRBJ2-3; the table's D call TRBD1 went unverified against the DNA. TRBV21-1 is termed a pseudogene. CDR3 residues: CASSGGTGEKGVSTDTQYF. The CDR3 region has the DNA TGTGCCAGCAGCGGCGGGACAGGGGAAAAGGGGGTTAGCACAGATACGCAGTATTTT.